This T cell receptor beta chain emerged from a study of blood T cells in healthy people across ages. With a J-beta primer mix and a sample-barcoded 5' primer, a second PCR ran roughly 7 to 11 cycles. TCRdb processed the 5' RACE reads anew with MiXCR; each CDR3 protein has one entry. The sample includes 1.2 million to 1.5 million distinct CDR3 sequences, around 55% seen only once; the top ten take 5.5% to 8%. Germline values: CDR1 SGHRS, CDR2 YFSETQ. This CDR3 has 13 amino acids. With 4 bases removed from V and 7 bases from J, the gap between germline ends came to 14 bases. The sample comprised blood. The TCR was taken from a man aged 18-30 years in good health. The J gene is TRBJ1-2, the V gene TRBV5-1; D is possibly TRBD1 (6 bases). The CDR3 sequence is CASSETGQPGYTF. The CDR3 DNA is TGCGCCAGCAGCGAGACTGGACAGCCTGGCTACACCTTC. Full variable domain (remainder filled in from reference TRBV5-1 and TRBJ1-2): KAGVTQTPRYLIKTRGQQVTLSCSPISGHRSVSWYQQTPGQGLQFLFEYFSETQRNKGNFPGRFSGRQFSNSRSEMNVSTLELGDSALYLCASSETGQPGYTFGSGTRLTVV.